The clone carrying this T cell receptor beta chain was found many times. Its antigen remains unknown. These data belong to a study of molecular identifiers for immune sequencing clone quantification. Findings of the study overall: Clones exceeding 20 RNA copies carried over 97% of effector molecules but under 1% of naive-cell molecules.

TCRdb reprocessed the PCR reads via MiXCR and lists one record per CDR3 protein. The data show around 40,000 distinct CDR3 sequences, under 25% seen once. CDR3 length equals 15 residues. From germline, CDR1 is MNHEY and CDR2 SMNVEV (reference sequence). Trimming took 0 bases from V and 4 from J; bases not matched to a gene: 4. This clonotype originated in a human donor in good health. Some libraries in this study had Jurkat cell RNA spiked in. The sample was naive CD8+ T cells from blood, with Jurkat cell RNA spiked in. As for subset: FACS-sorted CD8+CD4-CCR7+CD45RA+ naive T cells. The chain has TRBV27 and TRBJ2-7, with 9 positions matching TRBD1. The CDR3: CASSLSGQGWYEQYF. CDR3 nucleotides: TGTGCCAGCAGTTTATCGGGACAGGGATGGTACGAGCAGTACTTC.